This T cell receptor beta chain was identified during a study of PD-1 blockade in classical Hodgkin lymphoma. Study findings and constraints: Nivolumab initiation under 1 year post-ASCT meant exclusion. Similar baseline diversity was found in complete responders and newly diagnosed patients. Relapsed/refractory patients reportedly had the lowest baseline TCR diversity, below newly diagnosed patients, who were below healthy donors. By cycle point C4D1, TCR diversity had risen significantly in CD4+ cells (but not CD8+ cells).

Sequencing was performed with immunoSEQ multiplex PCR; in TCRdb, only in-frame clones are kept and a portion is missing. The repertoire holds 150,000 or so clones, with around 84% as singletons. Every patient relapsed after autologous stem cell transplantation, and brentuximab vedotin exposure varied. Worth noting for this clone: Its antigen is not known.

CDR1 and CDR2 (germline): SGHDT, YYEEEE. V gave up 0 bases and J gave up 7 bases; unmatched junction bases: 7. CDR3 size: 16 residues. The receptor comes from a human donor with classical Hodgkin lymphoma. The sequencing here drew on peripheral blood mononuclear cells (PBMCs), taken before the second cycle of nivolumab. This sequence joins TRBV5-6 and TRBJ2-1, with TRBD2 identical over 10 bases. Written as DNA, the CDR3 is TGTGCCAGCAGCTTGGTTCGGCTAGCGGGAGTAAATGAGCAGTTCTTC. Translation: CASSLVRLAGVNEQFF.